This TCR beta chain was sequenced during a study of blood T cell repertoires in COVID-19. As for the study in general: Donors in the United States, Italy and Spain gave samples during acute or convalescent COVID-19. T cells, B-cell-depleted T cells, or PBMCs provided the cDNA or gDNA that served as material.

Germline lookup yields CDR1 MNHEY and CDR2 SVGAGI. This CDR3 has 16 amino acids. V shed 4 bases and J 4 bases; nucleotides not matched to a gene: 7. Assay: immunoSEQ multiplex PCR; the TCRdb copy retains only in-frame clones and omits some. The sample has approximately 360,000 clones, 85% to 90% seen once. Sequenced material: peripheral blood. The rearrangement uses TRBV6-5 and TRBJ1-1, with TRBD1 identical over 12 bases. The sequence derives from a young man with active or convalescent COVID-19. Written as DNA, the CDR3 is TGTGCCAGCAGTTCGGGACAGGGGGCAATTAGCACTGAAGCTTTCTTT. Encoded protein: CASSSGQGAISTEAFF.